This is a list of T cell receptor beta chains from one sample in a study of T cell responses to AZD1222 COVID-19 vaccine. Using immunoSEQ multiplex PCR, the repertoire was profiled, and TCRdb retains in-frame clones only, with some absent. The sample includes 75,000 to 90,000 clones, around 84% of them seen just once. The specimen comprised peripheral blood, sampled on day 0 of AZD1222 vaccination. The receptors were sampled from an adult in good health. The CDR3 runs from the conserved cysteine through the conserved F or W. Fields, in order: J gene, V gene, CDR3 protein.

>TRBJ1-2|TRBV2
CASIQSGGYGYTF
>TRBJ1-2|TRBV3-1/TRBV3-2
CASSQVAVYGYTF
>TRBJ2-7|TRBV13
CASSQTGGLSYEQYF
>TRBJ1-2|TRBV6-5
CASSFGGIGYGYTF
>TRBJ2-3|TRBV6-1
CASSGVAGRGSDTQYF
>TRBJ1-4|TRBV29-1
CSARTGSHEKLFF
>TRBJ2-3|TRBV10-1
CASSEPLLAGAGDTQYF
>TRBJ2-7|TRBV7-2
CASSVDRTGLSYEQYF
>TRBJ1-1|TRBV6-2/TRBV6-3
CASSGRNTEAFF
>TRBJ1-4|TRBV7-2
CASSLMVWEKLFF
>TRBJ1-2|TRBV6-5
CASSYSRGEDGYTF
>TRBJ1-2|TRBV14
CASSLGTGVTNYGYTF
>TRBJ1-4|TRBV15
CATSRDIISAGEAKLFF
>TRBJ1-5|TRBV19
CASRVTVSQPQHF
>TRBJ1-3|TRBV5-5
CASSLGTGQGNTIYF
>TRBJ1-6|TRBV3-1/TRBV3-2
CASSYGQSSSYNSPLHF
>TRBJ2-3|TRBV30
CAWRARGTDTQYF
>TRBJ2-7|TRBV5-1
CASSLGQGAFYEQYF
>TRBJ1-2|TRBV19
CASSPSGTALLRYGYTF
>TRBJ1-1|TRBV5-4
CASSLLVDTEAFF
>TRBJ2-1|TRBV28
CASSLGTTDEQFF
>TRBJ1-1|TRBV30
CASHRGMNTEAFF
>TRBJ1-1|TRBV19
CASSTRPGAFF
>TRBJ1-1|TRBV5-5
CASSARPIRDGNTEAFF
>TRBJ1-2|TRBV9
CASSVVSRQGLSGYTF
>TRBJ2-7|TRBV3-1/TRBV3-2
CASSQAGAYEQYF
>TRBJ1-1|TRBV20-1
CSPQGWEAFF